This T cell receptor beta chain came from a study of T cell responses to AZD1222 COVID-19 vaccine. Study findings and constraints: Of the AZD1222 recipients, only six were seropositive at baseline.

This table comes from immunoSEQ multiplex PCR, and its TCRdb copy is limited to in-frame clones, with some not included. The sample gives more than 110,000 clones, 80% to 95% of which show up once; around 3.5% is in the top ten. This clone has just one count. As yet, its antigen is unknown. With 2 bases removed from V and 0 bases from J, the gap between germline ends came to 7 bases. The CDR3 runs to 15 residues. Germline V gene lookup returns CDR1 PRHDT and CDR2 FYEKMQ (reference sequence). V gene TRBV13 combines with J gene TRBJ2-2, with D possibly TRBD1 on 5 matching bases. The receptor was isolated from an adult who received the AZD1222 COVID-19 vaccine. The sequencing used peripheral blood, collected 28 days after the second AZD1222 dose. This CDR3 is CASSLQTANTGELFF. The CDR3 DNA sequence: TGTGCCAGCAGCTTACAGACAGCGAACACCGGGGAGCTGTTTTTT.